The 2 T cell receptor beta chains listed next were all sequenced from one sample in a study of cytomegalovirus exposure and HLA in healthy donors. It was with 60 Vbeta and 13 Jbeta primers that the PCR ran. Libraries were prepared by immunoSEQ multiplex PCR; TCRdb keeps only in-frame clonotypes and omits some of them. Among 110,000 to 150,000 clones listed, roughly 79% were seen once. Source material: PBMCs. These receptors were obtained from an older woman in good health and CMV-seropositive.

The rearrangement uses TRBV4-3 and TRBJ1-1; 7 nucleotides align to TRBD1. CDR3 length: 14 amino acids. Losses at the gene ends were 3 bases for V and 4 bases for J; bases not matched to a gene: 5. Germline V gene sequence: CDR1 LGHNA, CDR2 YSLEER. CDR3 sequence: CASSQRTGPTEAFF. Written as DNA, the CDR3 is TGCGCCAGCAGCCAGCGGACAGGCCCCACTGAAGCTTTCTTT.

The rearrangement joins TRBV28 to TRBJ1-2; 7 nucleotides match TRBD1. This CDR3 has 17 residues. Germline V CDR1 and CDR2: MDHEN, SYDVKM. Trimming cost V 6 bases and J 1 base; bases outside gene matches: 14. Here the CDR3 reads CASRQRNRGPLNYGYTF. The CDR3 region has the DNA TGTGCCAGCAGGCAGAGAAACAGGGGCCCTCTTAACTATGGCTACACCTTC.